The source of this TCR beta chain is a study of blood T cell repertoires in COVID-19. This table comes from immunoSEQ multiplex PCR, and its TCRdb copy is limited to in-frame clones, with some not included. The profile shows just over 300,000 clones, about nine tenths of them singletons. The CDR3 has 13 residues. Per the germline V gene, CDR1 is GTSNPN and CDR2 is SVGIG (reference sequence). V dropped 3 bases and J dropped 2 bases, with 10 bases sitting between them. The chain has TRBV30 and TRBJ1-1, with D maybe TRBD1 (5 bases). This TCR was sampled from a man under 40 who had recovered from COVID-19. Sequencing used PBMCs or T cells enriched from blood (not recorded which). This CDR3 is CAWRLGGNTEAFF. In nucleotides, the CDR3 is TGTGCCTGGAGGTTGGGGGGAAACACTGAAGCTTTCTTT.